This T cell receptor (beta chain) was captured by sequencing in a study of shared clonotypes between healthy human individuals. Whole-study results and caveats: Estimated richness was generally greater in naive than memory subsets.

It was CD45RO-negative cells, positively selected for CCR7, that made up naive CD8 cells, with terminally differentiated effector memory CD45RA+ cells excluded. HIV-negative, healthy adults without recent acute infections or vaccinations were the donors. Only Caucasian adults living in Nashville, Tennessee made up the donor group. The V and J ends lost 0 bases and 1 base respectively, with 9 bases between them. Germline values: CDR1 SGDLS, CDR2 YYNGEE. The CDR3 contains 15 residues. In the sorted-subset replicate PCRs, around 200 ng DNA, roughly 29,000 T cell genomes, was used. Profiling relied on immunoSEQ multiplex PCR, and the TCRdb table lists in-frame clones only, not all of them. The sample records 630,000 or so clones, 95% to 98% being singletons. This clone appeared once. Its cognate antigen is unknown.

This rearrangement joins TRBV9 to TRBJ2-3; D possibly corresponds to TRBD1 (5 bases). Specimen: naive CD8+ T cells sorted from blood. The origin of this receptor is a man aged 25-45 years in good health. The DNA for the CDR3 is TGTGCCAGCAGCGTAGCAGGGATCGGCACAGATACGCAGTATTTT. It codes for CASSVAGIGTDTQYF.